Listed here are 31 T cell receptor beta chains from one sample, sequenced in a study of shared clonotypes between healthy human individuals. Sequencing was performed with immunoSEQ multiplex PCR; in TCRdb, only in-frame clones are kept and a portion is missing. Here the sample spans roughly 2.6 million clones, approximately 90% being singletons. Sequenced: naive CD4+ T cells sorted from blood. Subset here: CD45RA+ positively selected. These receptors all come from a young man in good health.

The chain recombines TRBV20-1 with TRBJ2-3; D unclear. The CDR3 has 11 amino acids. V lost 6 bases to trimming and J lost 4 bases, with 8 bases between them. CDR1 DFQATT and CDR2 SNEGSKA come from the germline V gene (reference sequence). The CDR3 is CSAASSDTQYF. DNA for the CDR3: TGCAGTGCCGCCTCCTCAGATACGCAGTATTTT.

The V gene is TRBV6-5, the J gene TRBJ2-7; D uncertain. Germline V CDR1 and CDR2: MNHEY, SVGAGI. This CDR3 spans 14 amino acids. With 4 bases removed from V and 4 bases from J, the gap between germline ends came to 14 bases. CDR3 amino acids: CASSLRPEAYEQYF. Written as DNA, the CDR3 is TGTGCCAGCAGTTTAAGACCAGAAGCTTACGAGCAGTACTTC.

This chain uses TRBV4-2 with TRBJ2-7; 9 bases match TRBD2. Unmatched junction bases numbered 5, after V lost 0 bases and J lost 2 bases. Germline V CDR1 and CDR2: LGHNA, YNFKEQ. The CDR3 runs to 16 residues. CDR3 amino acids: CASSQDLTSGPYEQYF. DNA of the CDR3: TGTGCCAGCAGCCAAGATTTAACTAGCGGGCCCTACGAGCAGTACTTC.

This rearrangement joins TRBV29-1 to TRBJ2-3; 8 nucleotides agree with TRBD2. Trimming took 2 bases from V and 5 from J; bases not matched to a gene: 9. The CDR3 length is 15 residues. Per the germline V gene, CDR1 is SQVTM and CDR2 is ANQGSEA. The DNA of the CDR3 is TGCAGCGTTGAACGCGTGGCGGGGGGTGGAGATACGCAGTATTTT. It yields the protein CSVERVAGGGDTQYF.

The rearrangement uses TRBV14 and TRBJ1-3, with D hard to call. The CDR3 spans 15 residues. V lost 4 bases and J 0 bases, leaving 10 bases between the germline ends. The V gene's germline CDR1 is SGHDN and CDR2 FVKESK. The CDR3 region has the DNA TGTGCCAGCAGCCCCACTTGGGGCTCTGGAAACACCATATATTTT. Amino acids: CASSPTWGSGNTIYF. The full variable domain, in which reference TRBV14 and TRBJ1-3 provide the parts outside the CDR3, is EAGVTQFPSHSVIEKGQTVTLRCDPISGHDNLYWYRRVMGKEIKFLLHFVKESKQDESGMPNNRFLAERTGGTYSTLKVQPAELEDSGVYFCASSPTWGSGNTIYFGEGSWLTVV.

V gene TRBV7-6 combines with J gene TRBJ2-2, with a possible D match to TRBD2 (5 bases). This CDR3 has 16 residues. Per the germline V gene, CDR1 is SGHVS and CDR2 is FNYEAQ. V dropped 0 bases and J dropped 0 bases, with 8 bases sitting between them. CDR3 nucleotides: TGTGCCAGCAGCTTAGCACACGGGGCGAACACCGGGGAGCTGTTTTTT. Translated, it gives CASSLAHGANTGELFF. Looking up the rest from reference TRBV7-6 and TRBJ2-2 gives the full variable domain: GAGVSQSPRYKVTKRGQDVALRCDPISGHVSLYWYRQALGQGPEFLTYFNYEAQQDKSGLPNDRFSAERPEGSISTLTIQRTEQRDSAMYRCASSLAHGANTGELFFGEGSRLTVL.

Concerning this clone: This specimen includes other DNA sequences encoding the same CDR3. This rearrangement joins TRBV19 to TRBJ2-6; no clear D. Trimming left V 1 base short and J 0 bases short, with 7 bases between. Germline assignment: CDR1 LNHDA and CDR2 SQIVND (reference sequence). The CDR3 sequence is 16 residues long. CDR3 in DNA: TGTGCCAGTAGTATAGGAAGGAGCTCTGGGGCCAACGTCCTGACTTTC. It is translated as CASSIGRSSGANVLTF. Using reference TRBV19 and TRBJ2-6 for the parts outside the CDR3, the full variable domain is DGGITQSPKYLFRKEGQNVTLSCEQNLNHDAMYWYRQDPGQGLRLIYYSQIVNDFQKGDIAEGYSVSREKKESFPLTVTSAQKNPTAFYLCASSIGRSSGANVLTFGAGSRLTVL.

The V and J genes are TRBV28 and TRBJ2-5, with 10 nucleotides matching TRBD1. The CDR3 spans 15 residues. With V trimmed by 4 bases and J by 5 bases, 7 bases remained unmatched. The germline V gene encodes CDR1 MDHEN and CDR2 SYDVKM. The CDR3 region is CASSSSGTGDETQYF. The CDR3, as DNA: TGTGCCAGCAGTTCTTCCGGGACAGGGGACGAGACCCAGTACTTC.

V is TRBV13 and J is TRBJ2-2, with D uncertain. The V and J ends lost 3 bases and 2 bases respectively, with 13 bases between them. The CDR3 sequence is 16 residues long. Germline V CDR1 and CDR2: PRHDT, FYEKMQ (reference sequence). The DNA of the CDR3 is TGTGCCAGCAGCTTTCAACGGACGGGTAACACCGGGGAGCTGTTTTTT. This sequence encodes CASSFQRTGNTGELFF.

The chain joins TRBV11-1 to TRBJ2-7; 7 positions agree with TRBD1. This CDR3 is built from 15 residues. Germline CDR1 and CDR2: SGHAT and FQDESV (reference sequence). With V trimmed by 5 bases and J by 3 bases, 10 bases remained unmatched. The CDR3 sequence is CASSRDRAPYYEQYF. The CDR3 bases are TGTGCCAGCAGCCGAGACAGGGCACCCTACTACGAGCAGTACTTC. Looking up the rest from reference TRBV11-1 and TRBJ2-7 gives the full variable domain: EAEVAQSPRYKITEKSQAVAFWCDPISGHATLYWYRQILGQGPELLVQFQDESVVDDSQLPKDRFSAERLKGVDSTLKIQPAELGDSAMYLCASSRDRAPYYEQYFGPGTRLTVT.

CDR3 coding DNA: TGCGCCAGCAGCCAAGTACCGGGGAGGATATACAATGAGCAGTTCTTC. This gives the protein CASSQVPGRIYNEQFF. The J gene is TRBJ2-1, the V gene TRBV4-1; weak D call: TRBD2 (6 bases). Germline V gene data show CDR1 as MGHRA and CDR2 as YSYEKL. The CDR3 is 16 residues long. The V and J ends lost 1 base and 4 bases respectively, with 14 bases between them.

The chain recombines TRBV30 with TRBJ1-2; 12 bases agree with TRBD1. This CDR3 has 14 residues. From germline, CDR1 is GTSNPN and CDR2 SVGIG (reference sequence). After removal of 7 bases from V and 8 bases from J, the junction contained 11 bases not matched to a gene. CDR3 loop: CASSGTGGREGYTF. CDR3 DNA: TGTGCCTCCTCCGGGACAGGGGGCAGGGAGGGCTACACCTTC.

V and J are TRBV4-2 and TRBJ1-2, with a tentative D call TRBD1 (5 bases). The ends were cut back, 2 bases at V and 0 bases at J, with 13 bases in the middle. The CDR3 is 16 amino acids. CDR1 and CDR2 from the germline V gene are LGHNA and YNFKEQ. CDR3 in amino acids: CASSQQTTAANYGYTF. For the CDR3, the DNA is TGTGCCAGCAGCCAACAAACGACAGCTGCTAACTATGGCTACACCTTC.

In its sample, this clone was seen once. In DNA form, the CDR3 reads TGCGCCAGCAGCGGCACAGGGGACTGGAACACTGAAGCTTTCTTT. Translated, it gives CASSGTGDWNTEAFF. This chain uses TRBV5-1 with TRBJ1-1; 7 bases agree with TRBD1. The J segment lost 1 base and the V segment lost 4 bases, leaving 7 bases of the junction unmatched. Germline CDR1 and CDR2: SGHRS and YFSETQ. The CDR3 runs 15 residues.

The CDR3 DNA reads TGTGCCAGCTTTCCGACAGGGAGATATGAAAAACTGTTTTTT. Translating it yields CASFPTGRYEKLFF. The chain links TRBV28 to TRBJ1-4, with 7 nucleotides matching TRBD1. The CDR3 spans 14 residues. The ends lost 8 bases at V and 6 bases at J; junction bases unmatched: 9. Germline V gives CDR1 MDHEN, CDR2 SYDVKM.

In this sample, this clone turned up a few times. Distinct nucleotide sequences in the sample also encode this CDR3. This rearrangement joins TRBV30 to TRBJ1-1; 8 bases line up with TRBD1. The trim removed 2 bases at V and 5 bases at J, leaving 1 base unmatched. Looked up from germline, CDR1 is GTSNPN and CDR2 is SVGIG (reference sequence). The CDR3 has 12 amino acids. The CDR3 region is CAWSRTGTEAFF. The DNA for the CDR3 is TGTGCCTGGAGTCGGACAGGGACTGAAGCTTTCTTT.

This sequence joins TRBV19 and TRBJ1-6, with 7 bases matching TRBD1. This CDR3 is built from 16 residues. Germline loops: CDR1 LNHDA, CDR2 SQIVND (reference sequence). With 6 bases clipped from V and 8 bases from J, the junction kept 13 bases outside the gene matches. DNA for the CDR3: TGTGCCAGTAGCCCCAGGGAAGGGGGCGCTTATTCACCCCTCCACTTT. Its translation is CASSPREGGAYSPLHF. The variable domain in full, completed from reference TRBV19 and TRBJ1-6, reads DGGITQSPKYLFRKEGQNVTLSCEQNLNHDAMYWYRQDPGQGLRLIYYSQIVNDFQKGDIAEGYSVSREKKESFPLTVTSAQKNPTAFYLCASSPREGGAYSPLHFGNGTRLTVT.

V and J are TRBV28 and TRBJ1-4; no clear D. CDR1 MDHEN and CDR2 SYDVKM come from the germline V gene. This CDR3 contains 13 residues. In DNA, the CDR3 is TGTGCGAGCGGCTCCCCAACTAATGAAAAACTGTTTTTT. This gives the protein CASGSPTNEKLFF.

The CDR3 DNA sequence: TGTGCCAGCCAGGCCCTGAACGCCGGTGGCTACACCTTC. Amino acid sequence: CASQALNAGGYTF. The chain couples TRBV28 to TRBJ1-2; D ambiguous. The V and J ends lost 8 bases and 7 bases respectively, with 17 bases between them. Germline CDR1 and CDR2: MDHEN and SYDVKM. This CDR3 is built from 13 residues.

The genes are TRBV19 and TRBJ1-5, with TRBD1 identical over 7 bases. V gave up 5 bases and J gave up 7 bases; unmatched junction bases: 11. The length of the CDR3 is 15 residues. Germline V gene sequence: CDR1 LNHDA, CDR2 SQIVND (reference sequence). CDR3 DNA: TGTGCCAGTAGTGATACACAGGGGTGGTACCAGCCCCAGCATTTT. It is translated as CASSDTQGWYQPQHF.

V usage is TRBV10-3 and J usage is TRBJ1-2; D is undetermined. Germline CDR1 is ENHRY and CDR2 is SYGVKD. The CDR3 runs to 15 residues. Trimming took off 10 bases at V and 0 bases at J, with 18 bases between the two ends. The CDR3 here is CATSQRGVSNYGYTF. Written as DNA, the CDR3 is TGTGCCACCTCCCAACGGGGTGTATCTAACTATGGCTACACCTTC.

The genes are TRBV6-1 and TRBJ2-1, with 9 bases that match TRBD2. V lost 0 bases to trimming and J lost 6 bases; unmatched junction nucleotides: 6. Germline V gene data show CDR1 as MNHNS and CDR2 as SASEGT. The CDR3 consists of 16 residues. The CDR3 coding sequence is TGTGCCAGCAGTGAAGCGGGTAGCGGGGGTTTCAATGAGCAGTTCTTC. Residues: CASSEAGSGGFNEQFF.

This sequence joins TRBV6-1 and TRBJ2-7; 11 nucleotides line up with TRBD2. Germline CDR1 MNHNS, CDR2 SASEGT. The junction had 9 bases not matched to a gene; V was cut back by 2 bases and J by 0 bases. The CDR3 totals 18 residues. The CDR3 is CASSERPSGGSSSYEQYF. The CDR3 nucleotides read TGTGCCAGCAGTGAACGTCCTAGCGGGGGGTCCAGCTCCTACGAGCAGTACTTC.

The chain recombines TRBV11-2 with TRBJ1-6, with D maybe TRBD1 (5 bases). The CDR3 length is 15 residues. Germline CDR1 reads SGHAT; CDR2 reads FQNNGV. V shed 0 bases and J shed 10 bases, with 13 bases lying between them. The CDR3 DNA reads as TGTGCCAGCAGCTTAGAGGCAGGGCAGTGGTCACCCCTCCACTTT. Its protein product is CASSLEAGQWSPLHF.

The chain has TRBV6-1 and TRBJ1-1; D is uncertain. Germline V gene data show CDR1 as MNHNS and CDR2 as SASEGT. CDR3 length equals 12 residues. V was clipped by 3 bases and J by 10 bases, with 12 bases between them. This chain's CDR3 is CASSDSLPVAFF. DNA of the CDR3: TGTGCCAGCAGTGATTCCCTCCCGGTAGCTTTCTTT.

Worth noting for this clone: Its ends do not fully match the called genes, so a read error is possible. The V gene is TRBV5-4, the J gene TRBJ1-6; D not resolved. This CDR3 has 14 amino acids. Looked up from germline, CDR1 is SGHNT and CDR2 is YYREEE (reference sequence). This CDR3 reads CASRLDIGDSPLHF. Here the CDR3 DNA reads TGTGCCAGCAGGTTGGATATAGGAGATTCACCCCTCCACTTT.

Regarding this clone: In the same sample, other DNA sequences code for this CDR3. The rearrangement links TRBV18 to TRBJ2-2, with no clear D. In germline, CDR1 is KGHSH, CDR2 LQKENI. Trimming took off 2 bases at V and 3 bases at J, with 4 bases between the two ends. This CDR3 is built from 13 residues. This chain's CDR3 is CASSPGYTGELFF. For the CDR3, the DNA is TGTGCCAGCTCACCAGGATACACCGGGGAGCTGTTTTTT.

The CDR3 DNA reads as TGCAGCTCACTCGGGGGTGCCGGGGAGCTGTTTTTT. Protein sequence: CSSLGGAGELFF. The chain is built from TRBV29-1 and TRBJ2-2, with a possible D match to TRBD2 (6 bases). Per germline, CDR1 SQVTM and CDR2 ANQGSEA. Between the trimmed V and J ends, which lost 8 bases and 6 bases, there was a span of 13 bases. The CDR3 runs 12 residues.

In its sample, this clone was seen once. This rearrangement joins TRBV7-2 to TRBJ2-5, with D perhaps TRBD2 (6 bases). This CDR3 is built from 15 residues. CDR1 and CDR2 (germline): SGHTA, FQGNSA. Trimming removed 3 bases at V and 4 bases at J, with 15 bases between. Written as DNA, the CDR3 is TGTGCCAGCAGCTTTAACGGTGGGGGAGGAGAGACCCAGTACTTC. Amino acids: CASSFNGGGGETQYF.

Of note for this clone: The germline gene is not matched at one end of the junction; a read error may be the cause. The chain has TRBV7-7 and TRBJ2-2; tentative D call: TRBD1 (5 bases). This CDR3 contains 14 residues. Germline CDR1 is SSHAT and CDR2 is FNYEAQ (reference sequence). The CDR3 DNA is TGTGCTAGCAGAAGACAGCCAAACACCGGGGAGCTGTTTTTT. This codes for CASRRQPNTGELFF.

The chain recombines TRBV7-9 with TRBJ2-7, with a tentative D call TRBD2 (7 bases). CDR1 and CDR2 (germline): SEHNR, FQNEAQ (reference sequence). Trimming shortened V by 7 bases and J by 3 bases, and 19 bases separated the two germline ends. This CDR3 has 15 residues. The CDR3 is CASNGGGPGGYEQYF. The CDR3 DNA is TGTGCCAGCAACGGAGGGGGGCCGGGAGGCTACGAGCAGTACTTC.